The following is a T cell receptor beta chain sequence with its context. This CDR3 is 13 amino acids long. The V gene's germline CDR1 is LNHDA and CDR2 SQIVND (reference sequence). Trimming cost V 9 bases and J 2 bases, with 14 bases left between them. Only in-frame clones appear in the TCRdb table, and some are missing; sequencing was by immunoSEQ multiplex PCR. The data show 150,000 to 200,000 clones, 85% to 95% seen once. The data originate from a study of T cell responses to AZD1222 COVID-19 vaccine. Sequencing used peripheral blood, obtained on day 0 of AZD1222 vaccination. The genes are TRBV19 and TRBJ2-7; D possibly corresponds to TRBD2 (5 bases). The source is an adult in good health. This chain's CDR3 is CASNRGRAYEQYF. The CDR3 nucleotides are TGTGCCAGCAATCGGGGTAGGGCCTACGAGCAGTACTTC. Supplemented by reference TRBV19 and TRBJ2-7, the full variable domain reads DGGITQSPKYLFRKEGQNVTLSCEQNLNHDAMYWYRQDPGQGLRLIYYSQIVNDFQKGDIAEGYSVSREKKESFPLTVTSAQKNPTAFYLCASNRGRAYEQYFGPGTRLTVT.